This entry lists 20 T cell receptor beta chains sequenced from one sample in a study of control samples from healthy donors and cancer patients. Sequenced by immunoSEQ multiplex PCR; TCRdb stores in-frame clones only, minus some. The sample holds approximately 150,000 clones, 92% seen once. Source material: blood. The source is a woman in her 30s in good health.

The rearrangement uses TRBV6-5 and TRBJ2-7, with a possible D match to TRBD2 (6 bases). The CDR3 is made up of 15 amino acids. CDR1 and CDR2 (germline): MNHEY, SVGAGI. V was clipped by 6 bases and J by 5 bases, with 20 bases between them. CDR3 amino acids: CASRMGGTGMDEQYF. In DNA, the CDR3 is TGTGCCAGCAGGATGGGGGGTACAGGTATGGACGAGCAGTACTTC.

This clone was detected once. The chain recombines TRBV28 with TRBJ1-5; possibly TRBD1 for D (5 bases). This CDR3 spans 12 amino acids. The germline V gene has CDR1 MDHEN and CDR2 SYDVKM. V lost 10 bases to trimming and J lost 4 bases, with 11 bases between them. The CDR3 reads CATNGGNQPQHF. CDR3 bases: TGTGCCACCAACGGGGGGAATCAGCCCCAGCATTTT.

V is TRBV14 and J is TRBJ2-4; D may be TRBD2 (6 bases). This CDR3 region has 15 residues. CDR1 is SGHDN and CDR2 is FVKESK in the germline V gene. Trimming shortened V by 4 bases and J by 0 bases, and 10 bases separated the two germline ends. The chain's CDR3 is CASSPEGLAKNIQYF. The CDR3 DNA sequence: TGTGCCAGCAGCCCGGAGGGGCTAGCCAAAAACATTCAGTACTTC.

The V call is TRBV6-2 or TRBV6-3, the J call TRBJ2-5; 10 bases are shared with TRBD2. Unmatched junction bases numbered 9, after V lost 2 bases and J lost 3 bases. The CDR3 consists of 17 residues. From germline, CDR1 is MNHEY and CDR2 SVGEGT. The CDR3 DNA is TGTGCCAGCAGTTACATCACTCTAGCGGGAGTTGAAGAGACCCAGTACTTC. The encoded protein is CASSYITLAGVEETQYF.

V gene TRBV12-3 or TRBV12-4 combines with J gene TRBJ2-1, with 7 bases identical to TRBD1. The V and J ends lost 3 bases and 6 bases, in that order; junction bases with no gene match: 2. This CDR3 contains 13 residues. CDR3 sequence reads: CASSFNRGNEQFF. The CDR3 DNA is TGTGCCAGCAGTTTTAACAGGGGCAATGAGCAGTTCTTC.

This chain uses TRBV14 with TRBJ2-3, with a tentative D call TRBD2 (6 bases). The CDR3 is 15 amino acids. The ends were cut back, 0 bases at V and 1 base at J, with 8 bases in the middle. Per the germline V gene, CDR1 is SGHDN and CDR2 is FVKESK. DNA for the CDR3: TGTGCCAGCAGCCAAGACTCTAGCGGCACAGATACGCAGTATTTT. This sequence encodes CASSQDSSGTDTQYF.

The chain is built from TRBV28 and TRBJ1-6; 10 bases are shared with TRBD1. The CDR3 length is 20 residues. V was clipped by 0 bases and J by 8 bases; unmatched bases: 16. Germline CDR1 reads MDHEN; CDR2 reads SYDVKM. The CDR3 here is CASSLWGWDRGSYRHSPLHF. The CDR3 region has the DNA TGTGCCAGCAGTTTATGGGGCTGGGACAGGGGTTCCTATAGGCATTCACCCCTCCACTTT.

This clone was counted once. V gene TRBV4-1 combines with J gene TRBJ2-1; D remains ambiguous. This CDR3 region has 13 residues. Germline-derived CDR1 and CDR2 are MGHRA and YSYEKL. Trimming stripped 0 bases from V and 8 bases from J, with 8 bases between. CDR3 DNA sequence: TGCGCCAGCAGCCAAGAACTGCTATATGAGCAGTTCTTC. Its translation: CASSQELLYEQFF.

The chain has TRBV28 and TRBJ1-1; D is unresolved. This CDR3 has 11 amino acids. Trimming left V 10 bases short and J 0 bases short, with 6 bases between. The germline V gene encodes CDR1 MDHEN and CDR2 SYDVKM. In nucleotides, the CDR3 is TGTGCCACCTTTGTGAACACTGAAGCTTTCTTT. Translated: CATFVNTEAFF.

The CDR3 loop is CASSGGQGGGYTF. CDR3 nucleotides: TGTGCCAGCAGTGGGGGACAGGGGGGTGGCTACACCTTC. The J gene is TRBJ1-2, the V gene TRBV25-1; 11 bases align to TRBD1. The ends lost 4 bases at V and 7 bases at J; junction bases unmatched: 2. Germline CDR1 and CDR2: MGHDK and SYGVNS. This CDR3 spans 13 amino acids.

V is TRBV9 and J is TRBJ2-6; 9 nucleotides align to TRBD1. The CDR3 sequence is 17 residues long. Losses at the gene ends were 4 bases for V and 2 bases for J; bases not matched to a gene: 7. From germline, CDR1 is SGDLS and CDR2 YYNGEE. The CDR3 nucleotides are TGTGCCAGCAGCCCCAGGGACAGGGAGGCTGGGGCCAACGTCCTGACTTTC. This gives the protein CASSPRDREAGANVLTF.

This rearrangement joins TRBV10-3 to TRBJ1-5, with unresolved D. Per germline, CDR1 ENHRY and CDR2 SYGVKD. V was shortened by 4 bases and J by 0 bases, with 13 bases between the two germline ends. This CDR3 has 16 amino acids. Written as DNA, the CDR3 is TGTGCCATCAGTGTAGGGTCCGGTGGTAGCAATCAGCCCCAGCATTTT. This translates into CAISVGSGGSNQPQHF.

In its sample, this clone was seen once. The genes are TRBV7-2 and TRBJ2-7; 8 bases map to TRBD2. There are 15 residues in the CDR3. Germline V gives CDR1 SGHTA, CDR2 FQGNSA. Trimming at V came to 4 bases and at J to 0 bases, leaving 5 bases not matched to a gene. The CDR3 protein is CASSSLAGSSYEQYF. CDR3 nucleotides: TGTGCCAGCAGCTCATTAGCGGGAAGCTCCTACGAGCAGTACTTC.

This rearrangement joins TRBV5-5 to TRBJ1-1; tentatively, D is TRBD1 (5 bases). CDR1 is SGHKS, CDR2 YYEKEE, per germline (reference sequence). V lost 3 bases to trimming and J lost 5 bases, with 14 bases between them. The length of the CDR3 is 14 residues. In nucleotides, the CDR3 is TGTGCCAGCAGCTCGGTGGGGGGAGTAACTGAAGCTTTCTTT. Translation gives CASSSVGGVTEAFF.

Here the CDR3 DNA reads TGTGCCAGCTCACCGGTCCCTTTTGGCAATCAGCCCCAGCATTTT. Its protein is CASSPVPFGNQPQHF. This chain connects TRBV18 to TRBJ1-5, with no clear D. With 3 bases removed from V and 2 bases from J, the gap between germline ends came to 11 bases. The CDR3 sequence is 15 residues long. CDR1 KGHSH and CDR2 LQKENI come from the germline V gene. The entire variable domain, with the rest obtained from reference TRBV18 and TRBJ1-5, is as follows: NAGVMQNPRHLVRRRGQEARLRCSPMKGHSHVYWYRQLPEEGLKFMVYLQKENIIDESGMPKERFSAEFPKEGPSILRIQQVVRGDSAAYFCASSPVPFGNQPQHFGDGTRLSIL.

This CDR3 is CASSWGRYGYTF. The CDR3 nucleotides read TGTGCCAGCAGTTGGGGCCGCTATGGCTACACCTTC. This sequence joins TRBV12-3 or TRBV12-4 and TRBJ1-2; a weak D match, TRBD1 (5 bases). Between the trimmed V and J ends, which lost 4 bases and 4 bases, there was a span of 7 bases. The CDR3 consists of 12 residues.

This clone occurred once. Other DNA variants within this sample encode the same CDR3. The V call is TRBV7-9, the J call TRBJ2-5; D ambiguous. CDR3 size: 11 residues. With 3 bases removed from V and 2 bases from J, the gap between germline ends came to 1 base. Germline CDR1 is SEHNR and CDR2 is FQNEAQ (reference sequence). The CDR3 DNA follows: TGTGCCAGCAGCTTTCAAGAGACCCAGTACTTC. This sequence encodes CASSFQETQYF.

The rearrangement links TRBV21-1 to TRBJ1-2. TRBV21-1 is assigned pseudogene status. This CDR3 comprises 15 residues. CDR3 nucleotides: TGTGCCAGCAGCAAAGTCCCAGGGGAGGACTATGGCTACACCTTC. Amino acids: CASSKVPGEDYGYTF.

The V gene is TRBV25-1, the J gene TRBJ1-2; 9 bases agree with TRBD1. V shed 3 bases and J 8 bases; nucleotides not matched to a gene: 13. Germline-derived CDR1 and CDR2 are MGHDK and SYGVNS. The CDR3 has 16 amino acids. The CDR3 nucleotides read TGTGCCAGCAGTGAGAGACAGGGGGGAATGGGTCGCGGCTACACCTTC. Encoded protein: CASSERQGGMGRGYTF.

The sample holds one count of this clone. The V and J genes are TRBV5-1 and TRBJ1-1; unclear D gene. Trimming took off 0 bases at V and 0 bases at J, with 9 bases between the two ends. The CDR3 extends over 15 amino acids. CDR1 is SGHRS, CDR2 YFSETQ, per germline. The CDR3 is CASSLAAYLNTEAFF. The CDR3 DNA sequence: TGCGCCAGCAGCTTGGCCGCTTACTTGAACACTGAAGCTTTCTTT.